Given below is one TCR beta chain in context. The antigen is undetermined. This record belongs to a study of CD8 T cells in ankylosing spondylitis. Researchers built TCR beta libraries using quantitative 5'-RACE with molecular barcodes. TCRdb redid the calling of the 5' RACE reads with MiXCR, one entry per CDR3 protein. The table shows roughly 350,000 distinct CDR3 sequences, with approximately 8.2% occurring only once. Study findings and constraints: Disease-linked clones bore a CD8+ phenotype, appearing relatively rarely in peripheral blood. Blood of patients with ankylosing spondylitis appeared to be characterized by a TCR beta motif of several highly homologous variants.

The sequence was collected from a male donor with ankylosing spondylitis. Sequences were obtained from blood, either unsorted or a sorted T cell fraction (not recorded which).

The CDR3 here is CASSEIAGAGPFGEQYF. In DNA form, the CDR3 reads TGCGCCAGCAGCGAGATTGCCGGGGCGGGACCCTTTGGCGAGCAGTACTTC. The gene calls are TRBV5-1 and TRBJ2-7, with TRBD2 as a possible D gene (6 bases). Looked up from germline, CDR1 is SGHRS and CDR2 is YFSETQ. Trimming removed 4 bases from V and 6 bases from J, with 26 bases in between. The CDR3 is 17 residues long.